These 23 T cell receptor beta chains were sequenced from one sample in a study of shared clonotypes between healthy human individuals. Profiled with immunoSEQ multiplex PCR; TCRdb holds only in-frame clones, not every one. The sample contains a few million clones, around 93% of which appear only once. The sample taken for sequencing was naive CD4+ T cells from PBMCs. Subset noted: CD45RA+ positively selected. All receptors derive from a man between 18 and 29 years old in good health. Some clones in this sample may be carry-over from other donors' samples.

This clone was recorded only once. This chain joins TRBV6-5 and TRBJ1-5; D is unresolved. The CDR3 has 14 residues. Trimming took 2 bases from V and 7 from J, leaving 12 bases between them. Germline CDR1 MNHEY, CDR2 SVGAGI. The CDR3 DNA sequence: TGTGCCAGCAGTTACAGTCAGGCGAGACAGCCCCAGCATTTT. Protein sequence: CASSYSQARQPQHF.

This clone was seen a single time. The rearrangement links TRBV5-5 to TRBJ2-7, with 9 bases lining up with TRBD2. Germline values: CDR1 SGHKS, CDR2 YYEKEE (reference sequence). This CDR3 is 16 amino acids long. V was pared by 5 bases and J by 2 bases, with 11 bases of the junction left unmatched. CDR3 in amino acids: CASSFFSGRPPYEQYF. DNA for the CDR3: TGTGCCAGCAGTTTTTTCAGCGGGAGGCCCCCCTACGAGCAGTACTTC.

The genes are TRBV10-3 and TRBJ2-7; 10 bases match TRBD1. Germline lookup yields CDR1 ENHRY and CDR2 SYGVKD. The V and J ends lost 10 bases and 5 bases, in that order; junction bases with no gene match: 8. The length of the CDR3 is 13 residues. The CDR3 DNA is TGTGCCACTAATACCGGGACAGGGGACGAGCAGTACTTC. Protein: CATNTGTGDEQYF.

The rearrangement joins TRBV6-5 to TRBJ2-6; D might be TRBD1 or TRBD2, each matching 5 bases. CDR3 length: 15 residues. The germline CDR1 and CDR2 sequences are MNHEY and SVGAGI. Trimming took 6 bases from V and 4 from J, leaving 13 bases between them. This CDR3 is CASRRGEMGANVLTF. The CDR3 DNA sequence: TGTGCCAGCAGGAGAGGGGAGATGGGGGCCAACGTCCTGACTTTC.

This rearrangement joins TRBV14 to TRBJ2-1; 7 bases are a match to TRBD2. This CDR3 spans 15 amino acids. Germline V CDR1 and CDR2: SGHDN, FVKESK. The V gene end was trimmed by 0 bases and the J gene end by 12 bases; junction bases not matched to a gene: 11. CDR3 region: CASSQDLASGLPQFF. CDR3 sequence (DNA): TGTGCCAGCAGCCAAGATCTGGCTAGCGGACTACCGCAGTTCTTC. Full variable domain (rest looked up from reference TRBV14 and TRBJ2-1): EAGVTQFPSHSVIEKGQTVTLRCDPISGHDNLYWYRRVMGKEIKFLLHFVKESKQDESGMPNNRFLAERTGGTYSTLKVQPAELEDSGVYFCASSQDLASGLPQFFGPGTRLTVL.

CDR3 region: CASSTPGDHNEQFF. The CDR3 DNA sequence: TGTGCCAGCAGTACCCCAGGGGACCACAATGAGCAGTTCTTC. The chain joins TRBV9 to TRBJ2-1, with a tentative D call TRBD1 (6 bases). CDR1 SGDLS and CDR2 YYNGEE come from the germline V gene. Trimming cost V 5 bases and J 5 bases, with 14 bases left between them. The CDR3 contains 14 residues.

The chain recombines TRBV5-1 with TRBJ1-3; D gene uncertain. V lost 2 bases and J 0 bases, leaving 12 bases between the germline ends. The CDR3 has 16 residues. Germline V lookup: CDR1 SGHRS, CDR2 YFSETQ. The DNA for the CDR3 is TGCGCCAGCAGCTTAGACCTAATCCACTCTGGAAACACCATATATTTT. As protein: CASSLDLIHSGNTIYF.

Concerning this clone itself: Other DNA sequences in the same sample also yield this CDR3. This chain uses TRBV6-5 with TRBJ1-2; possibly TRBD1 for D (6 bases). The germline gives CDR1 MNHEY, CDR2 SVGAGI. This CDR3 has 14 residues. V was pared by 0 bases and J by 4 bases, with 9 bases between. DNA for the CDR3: TGTGCCAGCAGTTACTCAGGGGGTGGCTATGGCTACACCTTC. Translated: CASSYSGGGYGYTF.

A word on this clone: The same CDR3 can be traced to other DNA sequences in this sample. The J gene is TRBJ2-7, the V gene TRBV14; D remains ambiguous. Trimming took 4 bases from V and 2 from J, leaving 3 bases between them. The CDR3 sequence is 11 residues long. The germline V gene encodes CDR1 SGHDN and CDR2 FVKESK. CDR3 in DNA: TGTGCCAGCAGCCTTGCCTACGAGCAGTACTTC. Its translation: CASSLAYEQYF.

Here the CDR3 reads CASSRGWELNTEAFF. In DNA, the CDR3 is TGCGCCAGCAGCCGAGGATGGGAACTGAACACTGAAGCTTTCTTT. The chain combines TRBV4-1 with TRBJ1-1, with unresolved D. Trimming cost V 4 bases and J 0 bases, with 12 bases left between them. Germline values: CDR1 MGHRA, CDR2 YSYEKL. The CDR3 runs to 15 residues.

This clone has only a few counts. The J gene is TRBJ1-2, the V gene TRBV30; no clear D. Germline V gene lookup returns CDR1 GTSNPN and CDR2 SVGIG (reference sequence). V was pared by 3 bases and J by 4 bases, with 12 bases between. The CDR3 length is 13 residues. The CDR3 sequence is CAWRGTGAYGYTF. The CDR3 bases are TGTGCCTGGAGAGGTACGGGTGCCTATGGCTACACCTTC.

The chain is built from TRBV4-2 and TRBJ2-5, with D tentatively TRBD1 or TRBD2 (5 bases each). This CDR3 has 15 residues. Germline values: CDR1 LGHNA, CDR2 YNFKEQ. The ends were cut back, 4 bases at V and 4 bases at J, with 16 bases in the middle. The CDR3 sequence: CASSRGTPRGETQYF. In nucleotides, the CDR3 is TGTGCCAGCAGCCGAGGGACCCCCCGTGGAGAGACCCAGTACTTC.

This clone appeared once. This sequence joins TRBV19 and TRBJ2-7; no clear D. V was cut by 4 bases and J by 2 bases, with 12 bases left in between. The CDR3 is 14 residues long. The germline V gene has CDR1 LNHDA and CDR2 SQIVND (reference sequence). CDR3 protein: CASSTTAPPYEQYF. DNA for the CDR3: TGTGCCAGTAGTACCACCGCCCCTCCCTACGAGCAGTACTTC. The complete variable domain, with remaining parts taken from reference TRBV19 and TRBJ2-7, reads DGGITQSPKYLFRKEGQNVTLSCEQNLNHDAMYWYRQDPGQGLRLIYYSQIVNDFQKGDIAEGYSVSREKKESFPLTVTSAQKNPTAFYLCASSTTAPPYEQYFGPGTRLTVT.

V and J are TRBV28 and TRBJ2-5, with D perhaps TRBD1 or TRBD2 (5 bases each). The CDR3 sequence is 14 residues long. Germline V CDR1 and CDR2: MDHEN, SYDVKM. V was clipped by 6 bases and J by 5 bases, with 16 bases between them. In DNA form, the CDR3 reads TGTGCCAGCAGGGGTGGGGGAATGGGTGAGACCCAGTACTTC. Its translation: CASRGGGMGETQYF.

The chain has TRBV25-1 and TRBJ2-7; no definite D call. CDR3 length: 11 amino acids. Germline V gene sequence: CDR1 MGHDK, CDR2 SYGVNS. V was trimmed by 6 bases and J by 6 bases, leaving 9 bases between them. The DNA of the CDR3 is TGTGCCAGCAGCCGGACGGGCGAGCAGTACTTC. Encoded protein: CASSRTGEQYF.

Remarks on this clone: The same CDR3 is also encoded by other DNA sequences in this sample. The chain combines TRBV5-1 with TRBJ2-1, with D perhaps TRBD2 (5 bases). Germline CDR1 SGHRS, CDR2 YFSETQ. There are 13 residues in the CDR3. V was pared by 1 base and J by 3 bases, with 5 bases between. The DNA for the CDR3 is TGCGCCAGCAGCTTGACTAGCTACAATGAGCAGTTCTTC. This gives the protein CASSLTSYNEQFF.

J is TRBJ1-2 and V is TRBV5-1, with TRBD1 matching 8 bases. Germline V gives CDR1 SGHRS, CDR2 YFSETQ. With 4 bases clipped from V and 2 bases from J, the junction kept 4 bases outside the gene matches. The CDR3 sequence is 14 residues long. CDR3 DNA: TGCGCCAGCAGCGGCACAGGGGGAAACTATGGCTACACCTTC. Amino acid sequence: CASSGTGGNYGYTF.

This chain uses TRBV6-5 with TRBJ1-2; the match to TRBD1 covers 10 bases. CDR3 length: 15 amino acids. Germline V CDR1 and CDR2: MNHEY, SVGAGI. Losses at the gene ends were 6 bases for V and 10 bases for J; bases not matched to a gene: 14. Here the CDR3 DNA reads TGTGCCAGCAGATACCACACTGGGGACAGGGGACTCTACACCTTC. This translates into CASRYHTGDRGLYTF.

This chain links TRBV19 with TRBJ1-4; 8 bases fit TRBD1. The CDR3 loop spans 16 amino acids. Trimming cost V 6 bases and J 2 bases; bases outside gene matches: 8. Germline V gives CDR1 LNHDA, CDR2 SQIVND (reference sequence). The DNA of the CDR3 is TGTGCCAGTAGCGCGACAGGGGTTACGACTAATGAAAAACTGTTTTTT. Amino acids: CASSATGVTTNEKLFF.

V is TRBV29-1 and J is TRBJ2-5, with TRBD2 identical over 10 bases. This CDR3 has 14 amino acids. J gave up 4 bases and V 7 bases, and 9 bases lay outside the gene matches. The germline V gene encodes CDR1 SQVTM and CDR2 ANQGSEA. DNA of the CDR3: TGCAGCGGGGTGAGCGGGAGGGCCGGAGAGACCCAGTACTTC. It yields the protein CSGVSGRAGETQYF.

Written as DNA, the CDR3 is TGCGCCAGCAGCTTGCTGCCCACTGAAGCTTTCTTT. Translation: CASSLLPTEAFF. This chain uses TRBV5-1 with TRBJ1-1; D gene unclear. The germline gives CDR1 SGHRS, CDR2 YFSETQ. V lost 1 base to trimming and J lost 4 bases, with 5 bases between them. CDR3 length: 12 residues.

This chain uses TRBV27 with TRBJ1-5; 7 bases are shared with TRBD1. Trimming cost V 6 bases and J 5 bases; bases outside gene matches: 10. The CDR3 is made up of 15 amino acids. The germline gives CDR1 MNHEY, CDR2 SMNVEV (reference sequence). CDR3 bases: TGTGCCAGCAGGCGACAGGGACCCCGCCATCAGCCCCAGCATTTT. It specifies CASRRQGPRHQPQHF.

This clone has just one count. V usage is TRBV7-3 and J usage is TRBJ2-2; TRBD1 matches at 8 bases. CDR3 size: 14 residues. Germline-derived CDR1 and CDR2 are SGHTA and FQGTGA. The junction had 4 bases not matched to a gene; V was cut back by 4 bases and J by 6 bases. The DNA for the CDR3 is TGTGCCAGCAGCTCGACAGGGGACGCCGGGGAGCTGTTTTTT. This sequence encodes CASSSTGDAGELFF.